This T cell receptor beta chain was sequenced in a study of blood T cell repertoires in COVID-19. Study overall: T cells, B-cell-depleted T cells, or PBMCs provided the cDNA or gDNA that served as material.

The CDR3 totals 15 residues. Per germline, CDR1 SGHDN and CDR2 FVKESK. V lost 3 bases and J 0 bases, leaving 8 bases between the germline ends. Participant-given clinical history determined each cohort assignment. Original processing notes: Estimates of nucleated cell counts were drawn from the amplification of reference gene primers. Some clones are missing from TCRdb's copy, which holds only in-frame ones; the method was immunoSEQ multiplex PCR. D and trimming were read from the DNA, whereas the V and J calls and clone size are those reported in that table. Of some 70,000 clones in the sample, more than 75% were seen once. This clone was seen once.

This sequence was found in a woman aged 40 to 50 who had recovered from COVID-19. The rearrangement links TRBV14 to TRBJ1-4; D unclear. The specimen was PBMCs or T cells enriched from blood (not recorded which). Here the CDR3 reads CASSHSGATNEKLFF. CDR3 coding DNA: TGTGCCAGCAGCCACTCGGGTGCAACTAATGAAAAACTGTTTTTT. Drawing the rest from reference TRBV14 and TRBJ1-4, the complete variable domain is EAGVTQFPSHSVIEKGQTVTLRCDPISGHDNLYWYRRVMGKEIKFLLHFVKESKQDESGMPNNRFLAERTGGTYSTLKVQPAELEDSGVYFCASSHSGATNEKLFFGSGTQLSVL.